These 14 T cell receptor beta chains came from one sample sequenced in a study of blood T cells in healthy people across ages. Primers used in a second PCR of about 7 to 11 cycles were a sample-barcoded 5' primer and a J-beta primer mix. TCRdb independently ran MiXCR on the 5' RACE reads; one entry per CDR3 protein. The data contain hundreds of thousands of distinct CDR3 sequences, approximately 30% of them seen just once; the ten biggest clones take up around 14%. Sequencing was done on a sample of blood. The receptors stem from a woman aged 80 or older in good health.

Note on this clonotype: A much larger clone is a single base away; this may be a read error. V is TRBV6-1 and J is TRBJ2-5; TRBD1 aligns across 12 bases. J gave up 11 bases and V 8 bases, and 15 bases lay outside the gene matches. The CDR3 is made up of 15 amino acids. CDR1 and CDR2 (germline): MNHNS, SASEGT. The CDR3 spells CASVWDRGPGNEQYF. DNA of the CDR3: TGTGCCAGCGTTTGGGACAGGGGGCCGGGCAATGAGCAGTACTTC.

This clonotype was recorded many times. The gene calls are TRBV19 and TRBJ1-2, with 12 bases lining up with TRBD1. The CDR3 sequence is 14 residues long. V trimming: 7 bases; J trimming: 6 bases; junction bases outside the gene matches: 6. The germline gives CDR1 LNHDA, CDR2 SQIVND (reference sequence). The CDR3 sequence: CASTIGTGGDGYTF. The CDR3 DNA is TGTGCCAGTACCATCGGGACAGGGGGCGATGGCTACACCTTC.

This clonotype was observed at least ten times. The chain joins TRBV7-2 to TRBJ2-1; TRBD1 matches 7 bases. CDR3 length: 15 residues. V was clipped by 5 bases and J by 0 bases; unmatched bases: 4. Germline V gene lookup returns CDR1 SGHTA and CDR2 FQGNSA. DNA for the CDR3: TGTGCCAGCAGCCCCGGACAGGTCTCCTACAATGAGCAGTTCTTC. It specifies CASSPGQVSYNEQFF.

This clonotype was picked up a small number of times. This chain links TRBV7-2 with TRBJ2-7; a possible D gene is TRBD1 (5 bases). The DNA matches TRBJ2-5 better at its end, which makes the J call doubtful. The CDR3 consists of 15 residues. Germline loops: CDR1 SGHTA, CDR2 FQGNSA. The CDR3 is CASSRRAGYGETQYF. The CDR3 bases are TGTGCCAGCAGCCGACGGGCAGGGTATGGGGAGACCCAGTACTTC.

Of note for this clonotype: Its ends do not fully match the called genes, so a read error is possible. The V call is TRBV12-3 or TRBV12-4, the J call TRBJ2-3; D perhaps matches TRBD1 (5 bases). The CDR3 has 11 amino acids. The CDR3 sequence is CASSTTDAQYF. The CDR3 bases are TGTGCCAGCTCGACGACAGATGCGCAGTATTTT.

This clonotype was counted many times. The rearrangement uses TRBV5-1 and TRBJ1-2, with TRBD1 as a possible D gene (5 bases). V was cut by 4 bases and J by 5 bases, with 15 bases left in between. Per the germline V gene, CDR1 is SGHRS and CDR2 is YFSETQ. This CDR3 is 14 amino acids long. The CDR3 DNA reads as TGCGCCAGCAGCCTCCTAGGACAAGATTATGGCTACACCTTC. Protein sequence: CASSLLGQDYGYTF.

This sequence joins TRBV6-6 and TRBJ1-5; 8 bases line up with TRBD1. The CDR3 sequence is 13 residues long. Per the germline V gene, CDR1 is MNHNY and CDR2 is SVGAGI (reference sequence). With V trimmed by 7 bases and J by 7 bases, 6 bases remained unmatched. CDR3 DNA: TGTGCCAGCACCCAGGGGGCTTGGCAGCCCCAGCATTTT. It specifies CASTQGAWQPQHF.

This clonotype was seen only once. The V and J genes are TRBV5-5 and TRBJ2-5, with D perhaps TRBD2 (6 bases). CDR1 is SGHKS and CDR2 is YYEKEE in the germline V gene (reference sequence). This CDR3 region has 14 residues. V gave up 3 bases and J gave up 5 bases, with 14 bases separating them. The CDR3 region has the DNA TGTGCCAGCAGCTCACCAGCGGGTGGGGAGACCCAGTACTTC. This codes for CASSSPAGGETQYF. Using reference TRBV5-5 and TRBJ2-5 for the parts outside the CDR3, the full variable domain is DAGVTQSPTHLIKTRGQQVTLRCSPISGHKSVSWYQQVLGQGPQFIFQYYEKEERGRGNFPDRFSARQFPNYSSELNVNALLLGDSALYLCASSSPAGGETQYFGPGTRLLVL.

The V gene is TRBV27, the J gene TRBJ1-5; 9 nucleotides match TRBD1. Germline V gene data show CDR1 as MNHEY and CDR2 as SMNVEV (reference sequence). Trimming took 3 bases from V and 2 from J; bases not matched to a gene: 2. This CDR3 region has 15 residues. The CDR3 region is CASSFRQGGNQPQHF. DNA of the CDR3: TGTGCCAGCAGTTTCCGACAGGGGGGCAATCAGCCCCAGCATTTT.

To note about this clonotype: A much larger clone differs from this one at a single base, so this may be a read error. The CDR3 here is CASSFGAVSYEQYF. The CDR3 bases are TGTGCCAGCAGCTTTGGGGCAGTCTCCTACGAGCAGTACTTC. V gene TRBV5-6 combines with J gene TRBJ2-4; TRBD1 is a possible D gene (5 bases). The DNA end lines up better with TRBJ2-7; the J call may be wrong. The CDR3 has 14 amino acids. Germline V CDR1 and CDR2: SGHDT, YYEEEE.

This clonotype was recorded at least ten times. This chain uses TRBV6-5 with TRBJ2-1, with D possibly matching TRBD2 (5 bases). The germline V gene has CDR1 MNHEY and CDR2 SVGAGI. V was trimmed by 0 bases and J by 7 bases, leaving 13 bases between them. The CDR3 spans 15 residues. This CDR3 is CASSYSLLAVNEQFF. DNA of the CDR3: TGTGCCAGCAGTTACTCGCTCCTAGCAGTAAATGAGCAGTTCTTC.

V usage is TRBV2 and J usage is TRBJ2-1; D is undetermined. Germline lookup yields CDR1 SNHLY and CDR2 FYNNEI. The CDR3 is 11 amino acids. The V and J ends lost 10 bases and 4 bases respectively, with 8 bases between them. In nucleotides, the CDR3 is TGTGCCAACTCGCGATACAATGAGCAGTTCTTC. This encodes CANSRYNEQFF.

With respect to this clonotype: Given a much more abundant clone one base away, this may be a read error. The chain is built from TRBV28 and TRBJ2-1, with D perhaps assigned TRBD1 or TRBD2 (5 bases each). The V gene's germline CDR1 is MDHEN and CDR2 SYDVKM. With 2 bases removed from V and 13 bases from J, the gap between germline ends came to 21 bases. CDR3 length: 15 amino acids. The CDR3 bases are TGTGCCAGCAGTTTAGTGGGGACGGTGAAAGAGACCCAGTTCTTC. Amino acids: CASSLVGTVKETQFF.

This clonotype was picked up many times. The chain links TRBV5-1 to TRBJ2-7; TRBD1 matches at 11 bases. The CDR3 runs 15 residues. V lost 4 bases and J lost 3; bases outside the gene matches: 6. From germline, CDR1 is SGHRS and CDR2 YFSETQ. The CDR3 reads CASSPGDRGDYEQYF. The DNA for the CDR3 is TGCGCCAGCAGCCCGGGGGACAGGGGGGACTACGAGCAGTACTTC. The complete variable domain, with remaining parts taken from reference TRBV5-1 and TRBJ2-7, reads KAGVTQTPRYLIKTRGQQVTLSCSPISGHRSVSWYQQTPGQGLQFLFEYFSETQRNKGNFPGRFSGRQFSNSRSEMNVSTLELGDSALYLCASSPGDRGDYEQYFGPGTRLTVT.